Detailed here is one TCR beta chain. Its binding antigen is unknown. No much larger clone exists at a distance of one base, and base qualities are not known. The data derive from a study of vaccination and CD4 T cells after COVID-19 (dated by TCRdb to the early 2020s). Study-wide context: Every convalescent patient had a positive nasal swab PCR test for SARS-CoV-2, with mild disease in roughly nine patients and severe disease in one. The convalescent cohort comprised six males and four females, including two Hispanic individuals, seven Caucasians, two Asians and one multiracial person. Participants received two doses of either the Pfizer-BioNTech BNT162b2 vaccine (n=8) or the Moderna mRNA-1273 vaccine (n=2). Post-COVID blood samples were collected from convalescent patients a median of about 92 days after diagnosis, with a range of about 35 to 161 days. The time from the second vaccine dose to post-vaccine blood sampling had a median of around 72 days and ranged from roughly 13 to 241 days. A few convalescent patients were sampled both early after vaccination (day 14) and late after vaccination (days 161 to 241). Culture stimuli were overlapping spike peptide pools from SARS-CoV-2 and from the common cold coronaviruses HCoV-NL63, HCoV-OC43 and HCoV-229E. As controls, cultures received a CEFX viral epitope pool (the positive control), an HIV-1 Nef peptide pool (the negative control), or no peptide at all. The spike-specific CD4+ TCR repertoire was compared before and after mRNA vaccination in approximately ten COVID-19 convalescent patients and several infection-naive healthy vaccine recipients.

V ends up 5 bases short and J 5 bases short, with an unmatched junction base count of 19. Spanning cysteine to phenylalanine, the CDR3 consists of 20 amino acids. The retained sequence is limited to the CDR3, 60 bases, with the frame set at the first base. The CDR1 and CDR2 encoded by the germline V gene (reference sequence) are SEHNR and FQNEAQ. Taken with the paper, the label for time point translates to: late sampling 161 to 241 days after vaccination in a few convalescent patients. In light of the paper, this sample's treatment or condition label describes: roughly ten-day PBMC culture with coronavirus spike peptide pools or control peptides (ViraFEST assay). The ViraFEST assay was used in the study, in which antigen-specific T cells were expanded with peptide pools and expanded clonotypes were subsequently identified by TCR sequencing. The positive SARS-CoV-2 PCR tests of the convalescent patients were dated from March to December 2020, before the Alpha, Beta and Delta variants emerged in the United States. Each well held about 2 million PBMCs cultured in IMDM containing around 5% human AB serum and approximately 9.4 IU/ml IL-2, with 8.5 to 10 ug/ml peptide pools added. On days 3 and 7, half of the culture medium was replaced with fresh IL-2-containing medium. CD4+ T cells were isolated after roughly nine days of culture through negative selection using the EasySep CD4+ T cell isolation kit. PBMCs were separated from whole blood using Ficoll-Paque Plus gradient centrifugation and then either used fresh or cryopreserved at -140C. Triplicate wells were generally used for each culture condition.

The investigation overall reported the following: Of the vaccine-specific clones found in convalescent patients, nearly all (304 of 307) were mono-reactive for SARS-CoV-2 spike instead of being cross-reactive with common cold coronaviruses. Relatively few convalescent patients were included in the study, and early timepoints after natural infection were not analyzed. In convalescent patients, a median 86.3% of post-vaccine SARS-CoV-2-reactive clones were detected only after vaccination, and vaccine-specific priming was suggested by this finding. Although the median number of SARS-CoV-2-reactive clonotypes went up from around 19 after infection to 35 to 40 after vaccination, the increase was not significant.

Libraries came from PCR. DNA from cultured CD4+ T cells underwent TCR sequencing with the Oncomine TCR Beta short-read assay at the Johns Hopkins FTIC core. Genomic DNA was extracted from the cultured CD4+ T cells with the QIAamp micro DNA kit. Oncomine TCR Beta libraries from cultured CD4+ T cells were pooled using unique dual indexes and sequenced on an Illumina iSeq 100. The paper's processing steps were these. Non-productive sequences were removed, and CDR3s that did not start with C, did not end with F or W, or were shorter than 7 amino acids were discarded. Antigen-specific clonotypes were identified using the MANAFEST web application through comparison of peptide-stimulated wells with reference and other culture wells. For a clone to be called positive, the clone needed an FDR below 0.05, an odds ratio above 5, and a productive frequency above 0.1% in at least two of three replicate wells. A clonotype was classed as cross-reactive if the clonotype showed significant expansion both in SARS-CoV-2 spike wells and in at least one common cold coronavirus spike condition. Similarity between CDR3 sequences was evaluated in R version 3.6.1 using Levenshtein distances (stringdist) and unrooted phylogenetic trees (ape). TCRdb trimmed the raw reads at Q25, called clones with MiXCR and kept productive beta chains. Each entry is one CDR3 protein sequence, shown with its most common DNA and genes. None of the V and J calls come from the authors' own analysis; TCRdb made them. The table for this sample lists 20,000 to 25,000 distinct CDR3 sequences; 45% to 55% of them were counted only once. The top ten constitute approximately 13% of the sample.

The sequence is built from TRBV7-9 and TRBJ2-5; TRBD2 matches 14 bases in the middle. The receptor comes from a human donor who had recovered from COVID-19. Sequenced here: CD4+ T cells from blood, cultured in vitro, sampled about 7 months after SARS-CoV-2 vaccination. The DNA sequence reads TGTGCCAGCAGCCCGAAACCGGGACTAGCGGGGGATACCTTTGGGGAGACCCAGTACTTC. Translation gives CASSPKPGLAGDTFGETQYF.